This T cell receptor beta chain was captured by sequencing in a study of blood T cell repertoires in COVID-19. V lost 3 bases, J lost 5 bases, and 15 bases stayed unmatched. Germline CDR1 and CDR2: SEHNR and FQNEAQ (reference sequence). CDR3 length: 17 residues. Assay used: immunoSEQ multiplex PCR; TCRdb lists only in-frame clones, some missing. Seen here are 150,000 to 200,000 clones, roughly 86% observed once, and the top ten hold roughly 3.3%. The TCR was taken from a man between 70 and 80 years old with acute or convalescent COVID-19. The specimen was peripheral blood. The J gene is TRBJ2-5, the V gene TRBV7-9; 7 bases map to TRBD2. CDR3 nucleotides: TGTGCCAGCAGCTTCCGACTGGGCGGGGGAATGGGTGAGACCCAGTACTTC. It encodes CASSFRLGGGMGETQYF. Combining the CDR3 with reference TRBV7-9 and TRBJ2-5 gives the whole variable domain DTGVSQNPRHKITKRGQNVTFRCDPISEHNRLYWYRQTLGQGPEFLTYFQNEAQLEKSRLLSDRFSAERPKGSFSTLEIQRTEQGDSAMYLCASSFRLGGGMGETQYFGPGTRLLVL.